This T cell receptor (beta chain) was captured in a study of blood T cell repertoires in COVID-19. About the research overall: Samples of COVID-19 (acute and convalescent) were obtained from the United States, Italy and Spain.

Seattle enrolled patients during active infection and tracked them longitudinally. Per the authors' pipeline: Nucleated cell number was recorded as an estimate derived from reference gene primer amplification. Here immunoSEQ multiplex PCR was the method, and the copy in TCRdb shows in-frame clones only, minus some. The V and J calls and clone size were taken over from that table, and D and trimming were inferred from the DNA. The sample records about 370,000 clones, roughly 90% being singletons. V was shortened by 1 base and J by 4 bases, with 10 bases between the two germline ends. The CDR3 loop spans 14 amino acids. Germline V gene data show CDR1 as MNHEY and CDR2 as SVGEGT.

The chain joins TRBV6-2 or TRBV6-3 to TRBJ1-2, with a possible D match to TRBD1 (6 bases). The sequence was collected from a woman under 40 with COVID-19, enrolled during active disease. Sequenced material: peripheral blood. The CDR3 DNA follows: TGTGCCAGCAGTTACTACAGGGACGCCTATGGCTACACCTTC. Translating gives CASSYYRDAYGYTF.